Listed below are T cell receptor beta chains from one sample, sequenced in a study of siplizumab effects on memory and regulatory T cells. Data came from immunoSEQ multiplex PCR; TCRdb stores just in-frame clones and leaves some out. Seen here are 60,000 to 80,000 clones, approximately 87% observed once, and the top ten hold 3.8%. Sequencing used memory CD4+ T cells sorted from blood. All receptors come from a human donor in good health. CDR3s include the opening cysteine and the closing phenylalanine or tryptophan. The order of the fields is J gene, clone size, V gene, D gene, CDR3 protein. D genes are given only for firm matches. The size of a clone is reported for some rows only, either as once, few or many, or as a class for expanded clones.

J: TRBJ2-1; size: .; V: TRBV19; D: TRBD2; CDR3: CASSMSSGKQFF
J: TRBJ2-3; size: .; V: TRBV19; D: .; CDR3: CASSKTRGTGDTQYF
J: TRBJ1-4; size: .; V: TRBV19; D: .; CDR3: CASSVGGINEKLFF
J: TRBJ1-2; size: .; V: TRBV5-1; D: .; CDR3: CASSLGTAYGYTF
J: TRBJ2-3; size: .; V: TRBV14; D: TRBD2; CDR3: CASSRGQRLASDTQYF
J: TRBJ2-5; size: .; V: TRBV19; D: .; CDR3: CASPSQETQYF
J: TRBJ2-7; size: few; V: TRBV27; D: TRBD1; CDR3: CASSLGDRLGEQYF
J: TRBJ2-3; size: .; V: TRBV11-2; D: .; CDR3: CASSLVWSTDTQYF
J: TRBJ1-3; size: few; V: TRBV30; D: .; CDR3: CAWSGHPGNTIYF
J: TRBJ2-3; size: .; V: TRBV6-1; D: TRBD1; CDR3: CASILGQGTDTQYF
J: TRBJ1-2; size: .; V: TRBV30; D: .; CDR3: CAWSVQGIHGYTF
J: TRBJ1-2; size: .; V: TRBV9; D: .; CDR3: CASSAGAQYGYTF
J: TRBJ1-4; size: .; V: TRBV4-2; D: TRBD1; CDR3: CASSQAQGQGNEKLFF
J: TRBJ1-2; size: .; V: TRBV6-5; D: TRBD1; CDR3: CASRPDRAVYTF
J: TRBJ1-1; size: .; V: TRBV5-6; D: .; CDR3: CASSLGRPSPEAFF
J: TRBJ2-2; size: .; V: TRBV7-9; D: .; CDR3: CASSLRLYNTGELFF
J: TRBJ1-1; size: few; V: TRBV5-5; D: .; CDR3: CASSFGPMNTEAFF
J: TRBJ2-5; size: .; V: TRBV6-1; D: .; CDR3: CASSLDRETQYF
J: TRBJ1-5; size: .; V: TRBV7-8; D: TRBD1; CDR3: CASSQLGQGNQPQHF
J: TRBJ1-4; size: .; V: TRBV5-1; D: .; CDR3: CASSSGLTNEKLFF
J: TRBJ2-7; size: .; V: TRBV30; D: .; CDR3: CAWSEPPRAYATYEQYF
J: TRBJ1-5; size: .; V: TRBV12-5; D: TRBD1; CDR3: CASGLGQGTDQPQHF
J: TRBJ2-5; size: many; V: TRBV10-1; D: .; CDR3: CASSPDGEETQYF
J: TRBJ1-2; size: few; V: TRBV19; D: TRBD1; CDR3: CASGREDRIYGYTF
J: TRBJ1-1; size: .; V: TRBV9; D: .; CDR3: CASSVGLGGRNTEAFF
J: TRBJ2-6; size: .; V: TRBV4-1; D: .; CDR3: CASSQDGQLSGANVLTF
J: TRBJ2-7; size: .; V: TRBV6-6; D: .; CDR3: CASTIAGVAEQYF